This TCR beta chain was recorded in a study of tumor-infiltrating lymphocytes in primary liver carcinoma. Study context: Surgical resection was used to treat these primary liver carcinoma patients. Stage T1-T3 N0M0 tumors spanned about 4.2 to 11 cm.

A constant-region primer served to make TCR beta cDNA from approximately 490 ng total RNA. Slightly modified ARM-PCR, run as three nested multiplex PCR rounds, produced the TCR beta libraries. The first two PCR rounds used TRBV1-TRBV30 primers with a Cbeta primer, roughly 10 cycles each. TCRdb called the multiplex PCR reads again in MiXCR, with one record for every CDR3 protein. The sample comprises about 320,000 distinct CDR3 sequences, over 55% of which are singletons, and 9% to 10% rests with the top ten. The study, taken as a whole, reports: It was in tumors, not blood, that the top-250-clone fraction was significantly higher (p = 0.039).

This CDR3 is built from 14 residues. In regard to this clonotype: What it binds is unknown. The junction differs from germline at one of its ends, possibly a read error.

Unsorted whole blood yielded blood RNA, and germline DNA was extracted as well. There were only treatment-naive patients, all with chronic HBV infection. The rearrangement uses TRBV12-3 or TRBV12-4 and TRBJ1-1; D is unresolved. The sequence was collected from a man aged 40-49 years with primary liver carcinoma and hepatitis B virus infection. Specimen: peripheral blood. The CDR3, as DNA: TGTGCCAGCAGTTTAGAAGGGAGCGACACTGAAGCTATCTTT. Translation gives CASSLEGSDTEAIF.